The next 17 T cell receptor beta chains were all read from a single sample in a study of T cells in Graves' hyperthyroidism and ophthalmopathy. TCR beta CDR3 region amplification was performed from RNA transcripts. In the first-round RT-PCR of the TCR CDR3, the HTBI primer set was used. TCRdb redid the calling of the multiplex PCR reads with MiXCR, one entry per CDR3 protein. There are about 360,000 distinct CDR3 sequences in the sample; roughly 19% occur only once, and about 4% lies in the top ten. Sequencing input: blood. The receptors here all came from a young woman with Graves' hyperthyroidism.

The sample holds many counts of this clonotype. The chain carries TRBV11-1 and TRBJ1-6, with 9 bases fitting TRBD1. Germline V lookup: CDR1 SGHAT, CDR2 FQDESV (reference sequence). V gave up 6 bases and J gave up 10 bases; unmatched junction bases: 13. This CDR3 has 16 residues. CDR3 region: CASRANPRQGGSPLHF. As DNA, the CDR3 is TGTGCCAGCAGAGCAAACCCGAGACAGGGGGGATCACCCCTCCACTTT.

This clonotype was counted many times. The chain recombines TRBV7-3 with TRBJ1-1, with 9 bases aligning to TRBD1. Trimming cost V 2 bases and J 3 bases; bases outside gene matches: 13. Per the germline V gene, CDR1 is SGHTA and CDR2 is FQGTGA. This CDR3 has 18 residues. The CDR3 sequence: CASSLWGAGTGSDTEAFF. CDR3 in DNA: TGTGCCAGCAGCTTATGGGGGGCCGGGACAGGGTCGGACACTGAAGCTTTCTTT.

V gene TRBV14 combines with J gene TRBJ1-2; possible D gene TRBD1, 5 bases. In germline, CDR1 is SGHDN, CDR2 FVKESK. V lost 4 bases, J lost 8 bases, and 20 bases lay in between. CDR3 length: 15 amino acids. The CDR3 sequence: CASSRPGLTYEGYTF. CDR3 DNA: TGTGCCAGCAGCCGCCCGGGACTTACATACGAAGGCTACACCTTC. Full variable domain (missing parts from reference TRBV14 and TRBJ1-2): EAGVTQFPSHSVIEKGQTVTLRCDPISGHDNLYWYRRVMGKEIKFLLHFVKESKQDESGMPNNRFLAERTGGTYSTLKVQPAELEDSGVYFCASSRPGLTYEGYTFGSGTRLTVV.

The chain links TRBV24-1 to TRBJ2-2; 10 bases map to TRBD2. This CDR3 spans 18 amino acids. Unmatched junction bases numbered 8, after V lost 0 bases and J lost 5 bases. Germline CDR1 and CDR2: KGHDR and SFDVKD. In nucleotides, the CDR3 is TGTGCCACCAGTGATTTGAAGCGGGGGGGCTATTTGACCGGGGAGCTGTTTTTT. Translating gives CATSDLKRGGYLTGELFF.

In its sample, this clonotype was seen many times. CDR3: CASSADRGPAEAFF. DNA for the CDR3: TGTGCCAGCAGCGCGGACAGGGGGCCTGCTGAAGCTTTCTTT. This chain links TRBV6-1 with TRBJ1-1; TRBD1 matches at 11 bases. V trimming: 6 bases; J trimming: 6 bases; junction bases outside the gene matches: 6. Germline V lookup: CDR1 MNHNS, CDR2 SASEGT. CDR3 size: 14 residues.

This clonotype came up many times. Sequence at one end of the junction differs from germline and may be a read error. V usage is TRBV6-4 and J usage is TRBJ1-2; TRBD1 matches 7 bases. Germline CDR1 and CDR2: MRHNA and SNTAGT. The CDR3 is 15 amino acids. CDR3 sequence: CASSDREGDSYGYTF. Here the CDR3 DNA reads TGCGCCAGCAGTGACCGGGAAGGGGACAGCTATGGCTACACCTTC.

This clonotype was seen repeatedly, ten times or more. This chain uses TRBV6-5 with TRBJ1-5; TRBD1 matches at 8 bases. The CDR3 contains 14 residues. Germline loops: CDR1 MNHEY, CDR2 SVGAGI. Unmatched junction bases numbered 2, after V lost 7 bases and J lost 0 bases. This chain's CDR3 is CASNTGGSNQPQHF. The CDR3 DNA follows: TGTGCCAGCAACACAGGGGGTAGCAATCAGCCCCAGCATTTT.

This clonotype was detected ten times or more. The rearrangement links TRBV7-8 to TRBJ2-7; weak D call: TRBD1 (5 bases). The CDR3 length is 12 residues. The ends were cut back, 4 bases at V and 4 bases at J, with 8 bases in the middle. CDR1 is SGHVS and CDR2 is FQNEAQ in the germline V gene. The CDR3 nucleotides read TGTGCCAGCAGCTCGCCAGGGTACGAGCAGTACTTC. It is translated as CASSSPGYEQYF. Filled out from reference TRBV7-8 and TRBJ2-7, the complete variable domain reads GAGVSQSPRYKVAKRGQDVALRCDPISGHVSLFWYQQALGQGPEFLTYFQNEAQLDKSGLPSDRFFAERPEGSVSTLKIQRTQQEDSAVYLCASSSPGYEQYFGPGTRLTVT.

This clonotype was seen repeatedly, ten times or more. The chain recombines TRBV6-5 with TRBJ1-2; no firm D call. The CDR3 length is 17 residues. Germline V gives CDR1 MNHEY, CDR2 SVGAGI. V lost 1 base, J lost 0 bases, and 15 bases lay in between. The CDR3 spells CASSYYVTPTSNYGYTF. The CDR3 DNA sequence: TGTGCCAGCAGTTACTATGTGACACCGACATCTAACTATGGCTACACCTTC.

This clonotype has ten or more counts. The V and J genes are TRBV28 and TRBJ1-5; tentative D call: TRBD1 (6 bases). The germline V gene has CDR1 MDHEN and CDR2 SYDVKM. The CDR3 runs 16 residues. Trimming removed 3 bases from V and 6 bases from J, with 18 bases in between. CDR3 DNA: TGTGCCAGCAGTTTTGTCTGGGGGGCCTGGGGTCAGCCCCAGCATTTT. Its protein is CASSFVWGAWGQPQHF.

This clonotype appeared many times. J is TRBJ2-5 and V is TRBV7-3, with TRBD1 identical over 7 bases. Per the germline V gene, CDR1 is SGHTA and CDR2 is FQGTGA. V trimming: 5 bases; J trimming: 5 bases; junction bases outside the gene matches: 8. The CDR3 is 14 residues long. Written as DNA, the CDR3 is TGTGCCAGCAGCCAATCTGACAGGGAGGAGACCCAGTACTTC. The encoded protein is CASSQSDREETQYF. Drawing the rest from reference TRBV7-3 and TRBJ2-5, the complete variable domain is GAGVSQTPSNKVTEKGKYVELRCDPISGHTALYWYRQSLGQGPEFLIYFQGTGAADDSGLPNDRFFAVRPEGSVSTLKIQRTERGDSAVYLCASSQSDREETQYFGPGTRLLVL.

This chain uses TRBV29-1 with TRBJ2-2, with D tentatively TRBD1 (7 bases). CDR1 SQVTM and CDR2 ANQGSEA come from the germline V gene. V was cut by 2 bases and J by 3 bases, with 13 bases left in between. The CDR3 length is 15 residues. CDR3 coding DNA: TGCAGCGTTGAACTCCAGGGGGGTTACACCGGGGAGCTGTTTTTT. It codes for CSVELQGGYTGELFF.

This clonotype was seen at least ten times. The chain couples TRBV29-1 to TRBJ1-1, with D maybe TRBD1 (5 bases). The germline V gene encodes CDR1 SQVTM and CDR2 ANQGSEA. V lost 6 bases to trimming and J lost 6 bases, with 11 bases between them. The CDR3 runs 11 residues. This chain's CDR3 is CSVTRGAEAFF. The CDR3 DNA reads as TGCAGCGTAACACGGGGGGCTGAAGCTTTCTTT.

This clonotype was picked up many times. The CDR3 protein is CAISESAGTRSHGYTF. For the CDR3, the DNA is TGTGCCATCAGTGAGTCCGCGGGCACTAGATCCCACGGCTACACCTTC. This chain links TRBV10-3 with TRBJ1-2; D is unresolved. CDR1 ENHRY and CDR2 SYGVKD come from the germline V gene. This CDR3 comprises 16 residues. Trimming pared 0 bases from V and 8 bases from J, leaving 19 bases between.

This clonotype has a count of ten or more. The chain joins TRBV28 to TRBJ2-7; 12 bases are shared with TRBD1. This CDR3 region has 15 residues. The V segment lost 3 bases and the J segment 5 bases; nucleotides outside the gene matches: 5. The germline V gene encodes CDR1 MDHEN and CDR2 SYDVKM. The chain's CDR3 is CASSFWDRGPNEQYF. The CDR3 bases are TGTGCCAGCAGTTTCTGGGACAGGGGGCCCAACGAGCAGTACTTC.

This clonotype was counted many times. The V and J genes are TRBV20-1 and TRBJ2-2, with 7 bases matching TRBD2. Germline values: CDR1 DFQATT, CDR2 SNEGSKA (reference sequence). CDR3 length: 14 amino acids. V dropped 2 bases and J dropped 5; count of bases not matched to a gene: 5. As DNA, the CDR3 is TGCAGTGCTAGACAACCGCGGGGGACCGGGGAGCTGTTTTTT. Its translation: CSARQPRGTGELFF.

The chain is built from TRBV6-2 or TRBV6-3 and TRBJ1-2, with D possibly TRBD1 on 6 matching bases. This CDR3 has 16 amino acids. Looked up from germline, CDR1 is MNHEY and CDR2 is SVGEGT. V was cut by 5 bases and J by 8 bases, with 24 bases left in between. The CDR3 sequence is CASSRTGTPDLGGYTF. CDR3 nucleotide sequence: TGTGCCAGCAGTCGCACCGGGACACCTGATCTAGGCGGCTACACCTTC.